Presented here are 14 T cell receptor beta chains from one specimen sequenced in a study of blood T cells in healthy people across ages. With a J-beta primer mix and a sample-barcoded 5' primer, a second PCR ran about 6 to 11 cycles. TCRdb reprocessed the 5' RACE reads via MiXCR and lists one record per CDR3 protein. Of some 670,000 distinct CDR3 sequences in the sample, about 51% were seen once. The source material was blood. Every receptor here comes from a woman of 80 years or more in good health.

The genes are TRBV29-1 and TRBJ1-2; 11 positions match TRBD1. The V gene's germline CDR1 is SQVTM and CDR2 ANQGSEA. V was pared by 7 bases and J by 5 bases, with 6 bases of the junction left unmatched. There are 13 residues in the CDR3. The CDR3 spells CSALGQGEYGYTF. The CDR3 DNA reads TGCAGCGCACTGGGACAGGGGGAATATGGCTACACCTTC.

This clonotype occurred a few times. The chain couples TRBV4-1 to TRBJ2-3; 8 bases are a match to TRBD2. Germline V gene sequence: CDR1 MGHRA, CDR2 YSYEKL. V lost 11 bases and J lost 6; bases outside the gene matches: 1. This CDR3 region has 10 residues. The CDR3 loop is CAGGGDTQYF. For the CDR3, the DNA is TGCGCCGGCGGGGGGGATACGCAGTATTTT.

This CDR3 is CASSRETGGYEQYF. CDR3 nucleotide sequence: TGTGCCAGCAGCCGAGAGACAGGGGGGTACGAGCAGTACTTC. The V gene is TRBV4-2, the J gene TRBJ2-7, with 9 bases fitting TRBD1. CDR1 is LGHNA and CDR2 is YNFKEQ in the germline V gene. V lost 4 bases, J lost 4 bases, and 5 bases stayed unmatched. This CDR3 comprises 14 residues.

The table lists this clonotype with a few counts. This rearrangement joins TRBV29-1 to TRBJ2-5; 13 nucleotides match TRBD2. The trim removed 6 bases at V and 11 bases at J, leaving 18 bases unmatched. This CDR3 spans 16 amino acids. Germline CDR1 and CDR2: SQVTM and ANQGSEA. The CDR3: CSVGPLAGGYHNEQYF. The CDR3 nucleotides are TGCAGCGTCGGGCCACTAGCGGGAGGGTACCACAATGAGCAGTACTTC.

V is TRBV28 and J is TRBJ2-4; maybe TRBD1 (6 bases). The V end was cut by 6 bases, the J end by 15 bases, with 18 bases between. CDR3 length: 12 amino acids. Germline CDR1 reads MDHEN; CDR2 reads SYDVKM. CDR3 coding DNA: TGTGCCAGCAGGGCTTCAGGGGTAGCTTTGTACTTC. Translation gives CASRASGVALYF.

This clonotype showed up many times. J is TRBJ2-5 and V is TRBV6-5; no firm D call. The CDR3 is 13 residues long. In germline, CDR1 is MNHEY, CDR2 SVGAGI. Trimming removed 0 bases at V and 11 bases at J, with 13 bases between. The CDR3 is CASSYSNGNEQYF. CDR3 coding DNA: TGTGCCAGCAGTTACTCGAACGGCAATGAGCAGTACTTC.

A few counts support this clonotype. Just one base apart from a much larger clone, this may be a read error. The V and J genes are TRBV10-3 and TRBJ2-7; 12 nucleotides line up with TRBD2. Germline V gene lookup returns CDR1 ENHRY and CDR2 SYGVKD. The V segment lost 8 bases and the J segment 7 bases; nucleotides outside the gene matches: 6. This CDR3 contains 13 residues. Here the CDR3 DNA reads TGTGCCATCTCTAGCGGGAGGGTCAATGAGCAGTACTTC. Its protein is CAISSGRVNEQYF.

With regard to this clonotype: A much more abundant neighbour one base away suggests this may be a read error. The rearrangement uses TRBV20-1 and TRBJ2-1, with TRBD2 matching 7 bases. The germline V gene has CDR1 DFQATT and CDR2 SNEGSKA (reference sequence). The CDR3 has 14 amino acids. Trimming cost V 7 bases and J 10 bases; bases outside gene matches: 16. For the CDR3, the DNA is TGCAGTGGGCGCCCGCCTAGCGGAACCTACGAGCAGTTCTTC. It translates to CSGRPPSGTYEQFF.

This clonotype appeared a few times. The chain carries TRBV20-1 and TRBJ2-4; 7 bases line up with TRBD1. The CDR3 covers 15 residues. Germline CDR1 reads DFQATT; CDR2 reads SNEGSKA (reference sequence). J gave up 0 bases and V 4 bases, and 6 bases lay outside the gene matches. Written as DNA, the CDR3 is TGCAGTGCTACTCGGGACAGATTAGCCAAAAACATTCAGTACTTC. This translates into CSATRDRLAKNIQYF.

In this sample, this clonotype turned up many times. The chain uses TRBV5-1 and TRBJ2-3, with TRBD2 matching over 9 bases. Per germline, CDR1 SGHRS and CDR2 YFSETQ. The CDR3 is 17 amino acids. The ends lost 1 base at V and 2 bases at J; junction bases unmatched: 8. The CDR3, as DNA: TGCGCCAGCAGCTTGCCCAAGACTAGCGGACCCACAGATACGCAGTATTTT. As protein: CASSLPKTSGPTDTQYF.

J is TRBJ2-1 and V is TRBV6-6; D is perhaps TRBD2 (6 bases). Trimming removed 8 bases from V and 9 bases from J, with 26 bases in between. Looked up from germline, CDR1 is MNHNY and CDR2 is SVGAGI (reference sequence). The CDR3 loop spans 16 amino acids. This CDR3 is CASGLQRGGTLREQFF. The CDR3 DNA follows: TGTGCCAGCGGCCTCCAACGTGGCGGGACGCTTCGTGAGCAGTTCTTC.

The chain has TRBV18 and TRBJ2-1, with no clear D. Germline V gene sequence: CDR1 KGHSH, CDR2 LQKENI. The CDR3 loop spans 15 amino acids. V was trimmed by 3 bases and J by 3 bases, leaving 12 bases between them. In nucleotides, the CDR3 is TGTGCCAGCTCACCCCGGCCCCCTAGCTACAATGAGCAGTTCTTC. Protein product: CASSPRPPSYNEQFF.

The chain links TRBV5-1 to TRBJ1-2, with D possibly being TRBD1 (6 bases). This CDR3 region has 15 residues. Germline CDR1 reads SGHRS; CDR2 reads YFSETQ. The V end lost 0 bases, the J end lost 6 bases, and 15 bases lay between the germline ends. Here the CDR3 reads CASSLDRGALHGYTF. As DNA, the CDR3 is TGCGCCAGCAGCTTGGATAGGGGGGCACTTCATGGCTACACCTTC.

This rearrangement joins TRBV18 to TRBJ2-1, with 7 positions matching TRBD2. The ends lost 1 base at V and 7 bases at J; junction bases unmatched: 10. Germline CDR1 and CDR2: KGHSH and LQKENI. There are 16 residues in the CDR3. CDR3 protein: CASSPRGAGVVNEQFF. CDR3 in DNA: TGTGCCAGCTCACCACGCGGGGCGGGAGTAGTTAATGAGCAGTTCTTC.